The next 29 T cell receptor beta chains were all read from a single sample in a study of cytomegalovirus exposure and HLA in healthy donors. The table came from immunoSEQ multiplex PCR; TCRdb's copy has only in-frame clones and leaves some out. The sample shows 95,000 to 150,000 clones, 70% to 90% of them seen only once. Sequences were obtained from PBMCs. The receptors originated from a young woman in good health and CMV-seropositive.

The rearrangement links TRBV2 to TRBJ1-1, with D tentatively TRBD1 (5 bases). V lost 3 bases to trimming and J lost 1 base, with 12 bases between them. CDR1 and CDR2 from the germline V gene are SNHLY and FYNNEI. The CDR3 is 15 amino acids. The CDR3 nucleotides are TGTGCCAGCAGTGACGCGGGGCTTGAGAACACTGAAGCTTTCTTT. Translated, it gives CASSDAGLENTEAFF. The variable domain in full, completed from reference TRBV2 and TRBJ1-1, reads EPEVTQTPSHQVTQMGQEVILRCVPISNHLYFYWYRQILGQKVEFLVSFYNNEISEKSEIFDDQFSVERPDGSNFTLKIRSTKLEDSAMYFCASSDAGLENTEAFFGQGTRLTVV.

The chain is built from TRBV11-2 and TRBJ1-2; tentatively, D is TRBD1 (6 bases). The germline CDR1 and CDR2 sequences are SGHAT and FQNNGV. Trimming left V 5 bases short and J 2 bases short, with 9 bases between. This CDR3 comprises 13 residues. The CDR3 sequence is CASSPDRNYGYTF. In DNA form, the CDR3 reads TGTGCCAGCAGCCCGGACAGAAACTATGGCTACACCTTC.

This rearrangement joins TRBV28 to TRBJ1-5; 11 nucleotides agree with TRBD1. CDR3 length: 16 amino acids. Trimming took 5 bases from V and 5 from J; bases not matched to a gene: 8. Germline CDR1 and CDR2: MDHEN and SYDVKM. CDR3 in DNA: TGTGCCAGCAGTCCCCCGCCGGGACAGGGGGATCAGCCCCAGCATTTT. Its protein is CASSPPPGQGDQPQHF.

The chain recombines TRBV27 with TRBJ2-3; D may be TRBD1 (5 bases). The CDR3 sequence is 18 residues long. The ends were cut back, 2 bases at V and 4 bases at J, with 22 bases in the middle. Germline CDR1 is MNHEY and CDR2 is SMNVEV (reference sequence). CDR3 DNA sequence: TGTGCCAGCAGTTTAATGGCAGGGATCGCTCGAGCACCAGATACGCAGTATTTT. Its translation is CASSLMAGIARAPDTQYF.

The chain carries TRBV19 and TRBJ1-1; D gene ambiguous. Germline V gene lookup returns CDR1 LNHDA and CDR2 SQIVND (reference sequence). Between the trimmed V and J ends, which lost 5 bases and 4 bases, there was a span of 14 bases. The CDR3 runs to 14 residues. The CDR3 sequence is CASSLLNRATEAFF. DNA for the CDR3: TGTGCCAGTAGTCTCTTGAATAGAGCCACTGAAGCTTTCTTT.

CDR3: CASRPRTAHSWNTEAFF. CDR3 nucleotide sequence: TGCGCCAGCAGACCGAGGACAGCCCACTCTTGGAACACTGAAGCTTTCTTT. The genes are TRBV5-1 and TRBJ1-1, with D perhaps matching TRBD1 (6 bases). V lost 5 bases to trimming and J lost 1 base, with 21 bases between them. This CDR3 is 17 amino acids long. Germline V gene lookup returns CDR1 SGHRS and CDR2 YFSETQ.

Only one count was recorded for this clone. The chain recombines TRBV5-1 with TRBJ2-3; 8 bases are shared with TRBD2. The CDR3 covers 17 residues. V was clipped by 2 bases and J by 3 bases; unmatched bases: 11. In germline, CDR1 is SGHRS, CDR2 YFSETQ. CDR3 sequence reads: CASSLTSAGVVTDTQYF. In nucleotides, the CDR3 is TGCGCCAGCAGCTTAACCTCAGCGGGAGTAGTTACAGATACGCAGTATTTT.

The chain joins TRBV6-4 to TRBJ1-1; 8 nucleotides line up with TRBD1. Germline V gene data show CDR1 as MRHNA and CDR2 as SNTAGT. This CDR3 is 13 amino acids long. V trimming: 6 bases; J trimming: 1 base; junction bases outside the gene matches: 1. Written as DNA, the CDR3 is TGTGCCAGCAGGACAGGGGCGAACACTGAAGCTTTCTTT. Its protein product is CASRTGANTEAFF.

The chain recombines TRBV11-3 with TRBJ2-7, with 9 positions matching TRBD1. Per the germline V gene, CDR1 is SGHNT and CDR2 is YENEEA. With V trimmed by 0 bases and J by 7 bases, 13 bases remained unmatched. The CDR3 spans 17 residues. In DNA, the CDR3 is TGTGCCAGCAGCTTAGATAGGGGGACAGGGAGCCCTCTTGAGCAGTACTTC. This sequence encodes CASSLDRGTGSPLEQYF.

This chain links TRBV14 with TRBJ2-5; 10 bases line up with TRBD2. Unmatched junction bases numbered 5, after V lost 3 bases and J lost 7 bases. This CDR3 is built from 14 residues. Germline V gene data show CDR1 as SGHDN and CDR2 as FVKESK. The CDR3 coding sequence is TGTGCCAGCAGCCAGGCTAGCGGGAGTGGGACCCAGTACTTC. Translation: CASSQASGSGTQYF.

This clone was seen a handful of times. J is TRBJ1-2 and V is TRBV5-1; 9 bases map to TRBD1. V gave up 0 bases and J gave up 4 bases; unmatched junction bases: 1. This CDR3 spans 14 amino acids. Germline CDR1 SGHRS, CDR2 YFSETQ. The CDR3 loop is CASSLGDRVYGYTF. CDR3 coding DNA: TGCGCCAGCAGCTTGGGGGACAGGGTCTATGGCTACACCTTC.

The chain links TRBV7-9 to TRBJ2-3; no firm D call. Germline CDR1 and CDR2: SEHNR and FQNEAQ (reference sequence). The CDR3 is 14 amino acids. V lost 1 base and J 5 bases, leaving 10 bases between the germline ends. The CDR3 DNA reads as TGTGCCAGCAGCTTAGAGCGTCGTGGAGATACGCAGTATTTT. This codes for CASSLERRGDTQYF.

This clone was observed a single time. The CDR3 loop is CASSEAQASVETQYF. CDR3 nucleotide sequence: TGTGCCAGCAGTGAAGCGCAGGCTAGCGTTGAGACCCAGTACTTC. The chain joins TRBV2 to TRBJ2-5; D is possibly TRBD2 (6 bases). Trimming removed 0 bases from V and 5 bases from J, with 13 bases in between. The V gene's germline CDR1 is SNHLY and CDR2 FYNNEI. This CDR3 is 15 amino acids long.

This chain connects TRBV7-6 to TRBJ1-3; no reliable D call. Trimming removed 2 bases from V and 2 bases from J, with 4 bases in between. The CDR3 runs 13 residues. Germline CDR1 reads SGHVS; CDR2 reads FNYEAQ. CDR3 coding DNA: TGTGCCAGCAGCTTAACAGCTGGAAACACCATATATTTT. Protein product: CASSLTAGNTIYF.

The chain is built from TRBV7-2 and TRBJ1-1; the D gene is possibly TRBD1 (6 bases). The CDR3 covers 14 residues. V was shortened by 1 base and J by 3 bases, with 9 bases between the two germline ends. Looked up from germline, CDR1 is SGHTA and CDR2 is FQGNSA. The CDR3 region has the DNA TGTGCCAGCAGCTTAGGACGACAGGACACTGAAGCTTTCTTT. Translating it yields CASSLGRQDTEAFF.

This chain's CDR3 is CASSPPLAEGSEQYF. Written as DNA, the CDR3 is TGTGCCAGCAGCCCGCCACTAGCGGAGGGGTCCGAGCAGTACTTC. The J gene is TRBJ2-7, the V gene TRBV7-2; TRBD2 agrees at 8 bases. The ends lost 5 bases at V and 6 bases at J; junction bases unmatched: 12. The CDR3 sequence is 15 residues long. Germline V CDR1 and CDR2: SGHTA, FQGNSA.

The chain is built from TRBV9 and TRBJ1-2, with 8 nucleotides matching TRBD1. The V gene's germline CDR1 is SGDLS and CDR2 YYNGEE. The CDR3 runs to 14 residues. The trim removed 4 bases at V and 0 bases at J, leaving 2 bases unmatched. The CDR3 sequence: CASSPGQANYGYTF. The CDR3 DNA is TGTGCCAGCAGCCCGGGACAGGCTAACTATGGCTACACCTTC. Using reference TRBV9 and TRBJ1-2 for the parts outside the CDR3, the full variable domain is DSGVTQTPKHLITATGQRVTLRCSPRSGDLSVYWYQQSLDQGLQFLIQYYNGEERAKGNILERFSAQQFPDLHSELNLSSLELGDSALYFCASSPGQANYGYTFGSGTRLTVV.

The chain is built from TRBV11-2 and TRBJ2-7; D ambiguous. CDR3 size: 15 residues. Germline values: CDR1 SGHAT, CDR2 FQNNGV. With 1 base removed from V and 0 bases from J, the gap between germline ends came to 10 bases. The CDR3 is CASSLGLVPSYEQYF. The CDR3 bases are TGTGCCAGCAGCTTAGGGCTCGTCCCCTCCTACGAGCAGTACTTC. Variable domain in full (rest from reference TRBV11-2 and TRBJ2-7): EAGVAQSPRYKIIEKRQSVAFWCNPISGHATLYWYQQILGQGPKLLIQFQNNGVVDDSQLPKDRFSAERLKGVDSTLKIQPAKLEDSAVYLCASSLGLVPSYEQYFGPGTRLTVT.

The chain uses TRBV7-3 and TRBJ2-3; the D gene is possibly TRBD2 (6 bases). V lost 5 bases to trimming and J lost 0 bases, with 12 bases between them. The CDR3 runs to 15 residues. Per germline, CDR1 SGHTA and CDR2 FQGTGA. In DNA form, the CDR3 reads TGTGCCAGCAGCATTAGCGGAGGAAGCACAGATACGCAGTATTTT. This gives the protein CASSISGGSTDTQYF.

The genes are TRBV12-1 and TRBJ2-3; no check of the table's D call, TRBD2, against the DNA was made. TRBV12-1 is a pseudogene. This CDR3 is 17 amino acids long. The CDR3 loop is CASSFEGLAASTDTQYF. The CDR3 DNA reads TGTGCCAGCAGCTTTGAAGGGCTAGCGGCTAGCACAGATACGCAGTATTTT.

The rearrangement links TRBV29-1 to TRBJ2-5; 7 bases match TRBD1. This CDR3 spans 14 amino acids. J lost 1 base, V lost 7 bases, and 9 bases had no gene match. The germline CDR1 and CDR2 sequences are SQVTM and ANQGSEA. The CDR3 sequence is CSANRGWGQETQYF. The CDR3 DNA is TGCAGCGCAAACAGGGGATGGGGCCAAGAGACCCAGTACTTC.

Comment on this clone: One junction end does not reproduce the germline sequence, and a read error may be involved. The rearrangement joins TRBV7-7 to TRBJ2-2; no clear D. CDR3 length: 13 residues. Germline assignment: CDR1 SSHAT and CDR2 FNYEAQ (reference sequence). The CDR3 DNA reads TGTGCTAGCAGCCCACGGTCCACCGGGGAGCTGTTTTTT. Protein: CASSPRSTGELFF.

J is TRBJ1-2 and V is TRBV29-1; no firm D call. The V end was cut by 0 bases, the J end by 8 bases, with 7 bases between. CDR1 SQVTM and CDR2 ANQGSEA come from the germline V gene. The CDR3 runs to 11 residues. The CDR3 sequence: CSVEDPGGYTF. The CDR3 DNA reads as TGCAGCGTTGAAGATCCGGGAGGCTACACCTTC.

This rearrangement joins TRBV5-4 to TRBJ1-6; D is perhaps TRBD1 (6 bases). The CDR3 contains 13 residues. In germline, CDR1 is SGHNT, CDR2 YYREEE (reference sequence). Trimming stripped 3 bases from V and 13 bases from J, with 14 bases between. For the CDR3, the DNA is TGTGCCAGCAGCTCGGACAGAGGTTTTCCCCTCCACTTT. This translates into CASSSDRGFPLHF.

The chain joins TRBV7-9 to TRBJ2-5; TRBD2 agrees at 8 bases. The CDR3 loop spans 13 amino acids. Germline V gene lookup returns CDR1 SEHNR and CDR2 FQNEAQ (reference sequence). The trim removed 3 bases at V and 3 bases at J, leaving 0 bases unmatched. Here the CDR3 DNA reads TGTGCCAGCAGCTTTAGCGGGGAAGAGACCCAGTACTTC. Translating gives CASSFSGEETQYF.

The V gene is TRBV6-5, the J gene TRBJ1-1; no clear D. Germline V gene data show CDR1 as MNHEY and CDR2 as SVGAGI. This CDR3 region has 14 residues. V lost 4 bases, J lost 5 bases, and 14 bases lay in between. The CDR3 DNA reads as TGTGCCAGCAGTTCGCCTTCGGCGGGGACTGAAGCTTTCTTT. Translating it yields CASSSPSAGTEAFF.

V is TRBV28 and J is TRBJ1-2, with TRBD1 matching 7 bases. Trimming cost V 2 bases and J 7 bases; bases outside gene matches: 4. Per the germline V gene, CDR1 is MDHEN and CDR2 is SYDVKM. The CDR3 has 13 amino acids. DNA of the CDR3: TGTGCCAGCAGTTTAAAGACAGGGACTGGCTACACCTTC. Amino acid sequence: CASSLKTGTGYTF.

The rearrangement uses TRBV7-9 and TRBJ2-3; 10 bases agree with TRBD1. Germline values: CDR1 SEHNR, CDR2 FQNEAQ (reference sequence). The CDR3 is 14 residues long. V was clipped by 5 bases and J by 5 bases; unmatched bases: 4. CDR3 in DNA: TGTGCCAGCAGCGAAGGGACAGGGGAAGATACGCAGTATTTT. Amino acids: CASSEGTGEDTQYF.

This clone was seen a single time. The chain is built from TRBV14 and TRBJ2-3; D ambiguous. The CDR3 has 13 amino acids. CDR1 is SGHDN and CDR2 is FVKESK in the germline V gene. V gave up 4 bases and J gave up 8 bases, with 13 bases separating them. CDR3 in amino acids: CASSLLISSTQYF. The DNA for the CDR3 is TGTGCCAGCAGCCTCCTCATCTCCAGTACGCAGTATTTT. The variable domain in full, with the rest retrieved from reference TRBV14 and TRBJ2-3, is EAGVTQFPSHSVIEKGQTVTLRCDPISGHDNLYWYRRVMGKEIKFLLHFVKESKQDESGMPNNRFLAERTGGTYSTLKVQPAELEDSGVYFCASSLLISSTQYFGPGTRLTVL.